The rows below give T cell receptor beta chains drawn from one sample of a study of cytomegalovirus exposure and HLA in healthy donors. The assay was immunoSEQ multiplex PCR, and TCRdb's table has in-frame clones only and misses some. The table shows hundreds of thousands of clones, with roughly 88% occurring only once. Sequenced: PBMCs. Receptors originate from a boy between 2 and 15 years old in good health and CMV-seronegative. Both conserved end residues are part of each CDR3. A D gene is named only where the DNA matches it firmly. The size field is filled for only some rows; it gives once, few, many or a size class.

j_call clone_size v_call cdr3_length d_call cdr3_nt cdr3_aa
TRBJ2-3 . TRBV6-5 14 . TGTGCCAGCAGTTACGGGCAGGAGGCAGATACGCAGTATTTT CASSYGQEADTQYF
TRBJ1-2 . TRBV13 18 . TGTGCCAGCAGCTTAGGGGCAGTGGGGAGGGGAGGTAACTATGGCTACACCTTC CASSLGAVGRGGNYGYTF
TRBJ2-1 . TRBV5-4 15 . TGTGCCAGCAGCTCGTTAGTCCGGAGAGAGAATGAGCAGTTCTTC CASSSLVRRENEQFF
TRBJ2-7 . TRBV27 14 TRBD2 TGTGCCAGCAGTTTACGGCAGGGAGGGTACGAGCAGTACTTC CASSLRQGGYEQYF
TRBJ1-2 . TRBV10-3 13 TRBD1 TGTGCCATCAGTGGGGGGACAGGGGAAGGCTACACCTTC CAISGGTGEGYTF
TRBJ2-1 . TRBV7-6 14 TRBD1 TGTGCCAGCAGCCCGGGACAGTTCTACAATGAGCAGTTCTTC CASSPGQFYNEQFF
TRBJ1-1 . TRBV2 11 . TGTGCCGGCTCCACGAACACTGAAGCTTTCTTT CAGSTNTEAFF
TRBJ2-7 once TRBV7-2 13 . TGTGCCAGCAGTCCAACCGGGGCCTACGAGCAGTACTTC CASSPTGAYEQYF
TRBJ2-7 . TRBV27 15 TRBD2 TGTGCCAGCAGTTTAACGGGGACTAGCGGATACGAGCAGTACTTC CASSLTGTSGYEQYF
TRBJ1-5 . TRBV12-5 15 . TGTGCTAGTGGTTTGGAAGCCGGGAGCAATCAGCCCCAGCATTTT CASGLEAGSNQPQHF
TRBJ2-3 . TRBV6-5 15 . TGTGCCAGCAGTTACCGCCGGACTCCGCCGAGTACGCAGTATTTT CASSYRRTPPSTQYF
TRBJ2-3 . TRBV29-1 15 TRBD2 TGCAGCGGGGGACTAGCGGGAGTAAAGACAGATACGCAGTATTTT CSGGLAGVKTDTQYF
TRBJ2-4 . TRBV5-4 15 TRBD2 TGTGCCAGCAGCTTGCCCCGCGGGGAGGGAAACATTCAGTACTTC CASSLPRGEGNIQYF
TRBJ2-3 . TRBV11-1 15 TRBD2 TGTGCCAGCAGCTGGACTAGCGGGAGCTCAGATACGCAGTATTTT CASSWTSGSSDTQYF
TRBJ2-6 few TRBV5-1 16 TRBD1 TGCGCCAGCAGCTTGACAGGGGAACCCGGGGCCAACGTCCTGACTTTC CASSLTGEPGANVLTF
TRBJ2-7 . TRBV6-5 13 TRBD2 TGTGCCAGCAGTGTAGGCGCGGGAGCCGAGCAGTACTTC CASSVGAGAEQYF
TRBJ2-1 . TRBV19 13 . TGTGCCAGTAGTCCCAGAACCTACAATGAGCAGTTCTTC CASSPRTYNEQFF
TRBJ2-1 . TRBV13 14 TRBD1 TGTGCCAGCAGCCCAGGACAGGGGAATAATGAGCAGTTCTTC CASSPGQGNNEQFF
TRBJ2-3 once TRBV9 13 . TGTGCCAGCAGCGTAGGGAGCCTAGATACGCAGTATTTT CASSVGSLDTQYF
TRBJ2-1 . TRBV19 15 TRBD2 TGTGCCAGTAGTATAGTGACTAGCGCCTACAATGAGCAGTTCTTC CASSIVTSAYNEQFF
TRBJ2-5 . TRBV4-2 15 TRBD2 TGTGCCAGCAGCCACGCCGGGGGGGCGGGGGAGACCCAGTACTTC CASSHAGGAGETQYF
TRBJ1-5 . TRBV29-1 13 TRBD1 TGCAGCGCCCAAGGGACAGGGGACCAGCCCCAGCATTTT CSAQGTGDQPQHF
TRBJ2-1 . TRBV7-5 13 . TGTGCCAGAAGCTCGGACTGGCCCAATGAGCAGTTCTTC CARSSDWPNEQFF
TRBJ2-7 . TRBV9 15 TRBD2 TGTGCCAGCGCGAGAGGTCTAGCGGCCTCCTACGAGCAGTACTTC CASARGLAASYEQYF
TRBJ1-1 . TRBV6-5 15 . TGTGCCAGCTCATTAACAGACAGAGTGAACACTGAAGCTTTCTTT CASSLTDRVNTEAFF
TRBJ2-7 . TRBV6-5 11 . TGTGCCAGCACCTTACTCTACGAGCAGTACTTC CASTLLYEQYF
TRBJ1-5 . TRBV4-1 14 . TGCGCCAGCAGCCAAGTGGGCCGCAATCAGCCCCAGCATTTT CASSQVGRNQPQHF
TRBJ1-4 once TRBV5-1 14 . TGCGCCAGCAGGCCGGACAGCCATAATGAAAAACTGTTTTTT CASRPDSHNEKLFF
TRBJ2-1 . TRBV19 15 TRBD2 TGTGCCAGTAGACCAACTGGCGGGGGGGTCTATGAGCAGTTCTTC CASRPTGGGVYEQFF